These 27 T cell receptor beta chains were all obtained from the same sample, sequenced in a study of response to subunit inactivated influenza vaccine. TCRdb reprocessed the RT-PCR reads via MiXCR and lists one record per CDR3 protein. The profile shows about 500,000 distinct CDR3 sequences, 15% to 20% of them singletons. Sequencing used CD4+ T cells sorted from PBMCs, obtained less than 30 months after vaccination. These TCRs come from a man in his fifties or sixties who received an inactivated influenza vaccine.

This chain's CDR3 is CASSQAEGRGAFF. The CDR3 nucleotides read TGTGCCAGCAGCCAAGCGGAAGGGAGAGGAGCTTTCTTT. This chain links TRBV3-1 with TRBJ1-1; D is uncertain. Between the trimmed V and J ends, which lost 1 base and 10 bases, there was a span of 13 bases. Germline assignment: CDR1 LGHDT and CDR2 YNNKEL (reference sequence). CDR3 length: 13 amino acids.

This chain connects TRBV27 to TRBJ2-7, with D possibly matching TRBD2 (5 bases). The CDR3 extends over 14 amino acids. The V end lost 4 bases, the J end lost 5 bases, and 15 bases lay between the germline ends. Germline V lookup: CDR1 MNHEY, CDR2 SMNVEV (reference sequence). CDR3 residues: CASSSDYIPNEQYF. For the CDR3, the DNA is TGTGCCAGCAGTTCCGACTACATACCCAACGAGCAGTACTTC.

This chain joins TRBV23-1 and TRBJ2-5, with a tentative D call TRBD1 (5 bases). TRBV23-1 is an open reading frame whose function is uncertain. Trimming removed 3 bases from V and 9 bases from J, with 14 bases in between. This CDR3 spans 13 amino acids. The CDR3: CASSHGHGLAQYF. The DNA for the CDR3 is TGCGCCAGCAGTCATGGACACGGATTGGCCCAGTACTTC.

The table lists this clonotype with many counts. J is TRBJ2-2 and V is TRBV5-5, with 9 bases fitting TRBD1. The CDR3 totals 14 residues. Germline lookup yields CDR1 SGHKS and CDR2 YYEKEE (reference sequence). The ends lost 6 bases at V and 5 bases at J; junction bases unmatched: 5. This chain's CDR3 is CASNDRGRTGELFF. The CDR3 DNA reads TGTGCCAGCAACGACAGGGGGAGGACCGGGGAGCTGTTTTTT.

The CDR3 sequence is CASSPLGGGGSSYEQYF. As DNA, the CDR3 is TGTGCCAGCAGCCCCCTGGGCGGCGGGGGGAGCTCCTACGAGCAGTACTTC. The rearrangement joins TRBV11-2 to TRBJ2-7; 8 bases map to TRBD2. The ends lost 5 bases at V and 0 bases at J; junction bases unmatched: 12. The CDR3 has 17 amino acids. Looked up from germline, CDR1 is SGHAT and CDR2 is FQNNGV. The whole variable domain, filled in from reference TRBV11-2 and TRBJ2-7, reads EAGVAQSPRYKIIEKRQSVAFWCNPISGHATLYWYQQILGQGPKLLIQFQNNGVVDDSQLPKDRFSAERLKGVDSTLKIQPAKLEDSAVYLCASSPLGGGGSSYEQYFGPGTRLTVT.

A few counts support this clonotype. This chain joins TRBV20-1 and TRBJ2-7; 8 positions match TRBD2. Trimming at V came to 4 bases and at J to 1 base, leaving 6 bases not matched to a gene. The germline V gene encodes CDR1 DFQATT and CDR2 SNEGSKA (reference sequence). This CDR3 comprises 14 residues. The CDR3 here is CSATEGLASYEQYF. The CDR3 region has the DNA TGCAGTGCTACTGAAGGACTAGCTTCCTACGAGCAGTACTTC.

V and J are TRBV20-1 and TRBJ1-1; 9 bases agree with TRBD1. The V segment lost 1 base and the J segment 2 bases; nucleotides outside the gene matches: 11. Germline CDR1 and CDR2: DFQATT and SNEGSKA (reference sequence). This CDR3 has 17 residues. As DNA, the CDR3 is TGCAGTGCTAGAGTAGACCCCGGGACAGGGATAAACACTGAAGCTTTCTTT. Residues: CSARVDPGTGINTEAFF.

This clonotype was seen at least ten times. The V gene is TRBV5-1, the J gene TRBJ2-7, with TRBD2 matching over 7 bases. The CDR3 extends over 16 amino acids. Germline assignment: CDR1 SGHRS and CDR2 YFSETQ. The junction had 15 bases not matched to a gene; V was cut back by 3 bases and J by 6 bases. The CDR3 bases are TGCGCCAGCAGCTGGAAATTGGGACTACCCAGAGGCGAGCAGTACTTC. Translated: CASSWKLGLPRGEQYF.

This clonotype occurred many times. The V gene is TRBV12-3 or TRBV12-4, the J gene TRBJ1-5; 7 nucleotides agree with TRBD1. This CDR3 has 14 residues. Losses at the gene ends were 6 bases for V and 6 bases for J; bases not matched to a gene: 8. Here the CDR3 reads CASSQTGNSQPQHF. For the CDR3, the DNA is TGTGCCAGCAGCCAGACAGGGAATAGTCAGCCCCAGCATTTT.

The table lists this clonotype with a few counts. The chain employs TRBV6-1 and TRBJ2-1; D may be TRBD2 (6 bases). Trimming shortened V by 0 bases and J by 5 bases, and 14 bases separated the two germline ends. The CDR3 length is 16 residues. Per the germline V gene, CDR1 is MNHNS and CDR2 is SASEGT. CDR3 sequence reads: CASSEAGGASNNEQFF. DNA of the CDR3: TGTGCCAGCAGTGAAGCAGGCGGGGCGAGCAACAATGAGCAGTTCTTC.

This chain links TRBV5-1 with TRBJ2-1; D could derive from TRBD1 or TRBD2 (6 bases each). Germline CDR1 and CDR2: SGHRS and YFSETQ. There are 15 residues in the CDR3. V was trimmed by 7 bases and J by 4 bases, leaving 18 bases between them. The CDR3 reads CASRQEVAGYNEQFF. The CDR3 DNA reads as TGCGCCAGCCGACAGGAAGTTGCGGGGTACAATGAGCAGTTCTTC.

This clonotype was picked up a small number of times. The V call is TRBV6-2 or TRBV6-3, the J call TRBJ2-3, with 12 bases fitting TRBD2. The V segment lost 6 bases and the J segment 3 bases; nucleotides outside the gene matches: 10. This CDR3 is built from 17 residues. Germline V gene data show CDR1 as MNHEY and CDR2 as SVGEGT. The CDR3, as DNA: TGTGCCAGCAGCCCAACCGGACTAGCGGGAAAAACAGATACGCAGTATTTT. This gives the protein CASSPTGLAGKTDTQYF.

The chain couples TRBV7-2 to TRBJ1-4, with a tentative D call TRBD1 (6 bases). Trimming removed 5 bases at V and 8 bases at J, with 15 bases between. CDR3 size: 14 residues. Germline-derived CDR1 and CDR2 are SGHTA and FQGNSA. The CDR3 is CASSLWPGEEKLFF. CDR3 bases: TGTGCCAGCAGCCTATGGCCAGGGGAGGAAAAACTGTTTTTT.

This chain links TRBV2 with TRBJ1-1; D is undetermined. V lost 6 bases and J 4 bases, leaving 15 bases between the germline ends. The CDR3 is made up of 14 amino acids. The germline V gene has CDR1 SNHLY and CDR2 FYNNEI. The CDR3 DNA reads as TGTGCCAGCAGCCAAGTCCTTCGGGGCACTGAAGCTTTCTTT. Its translation is CASSQVLRGTEAFF.

This clonotype was counted only a few times. The chain carries TRBV27 and TRBJ1-5; possible D gene TRBD1, 5 bases. Germline V gene data show CDR1 as MNHEY and CDR2 as SMNVEV (reference sequence). Trimming took 3 bases from V and 9 from J, leaving 12 bases between them. The CDR3 has 13 amino acids. The CDR3 sequence: CASSFHDGGPQHF. For the CDR3, the DNA is TGTGCCAGCAGTTTCCATGATGGGGGGCCCCAGCATTTT.

This clonotype turned up a few times. CDR3: CASSITILYGYTF. DNA of the CDR3: TGTGCCAGCAGCATTACTATTCTTTATGGCTACACCTTC. The chain carries TRBV12-3 or TRBV12-4 and TRBJ1-2; D call uncertain. Between the trimmed V and J ends, which lost 6 bases and 5 bases, there was a span of 13 bases. The CDR3 is 13 residues long.

This clonotype was picked up a small number of times. This chain joins TRBV5-5 and TRBJ2-1; TRBD2 matches 11 bases. The J segment lost 0 bases and the V segment lost 5 bases, leaving 10 bases of the junction unmatched. CDR1 SGHKS and CDR2 YYEKEE come from the germline V gene (reference sequence). CDR3 length equals 18 residues. DNA for the CDR3: TGTGCCAGCAGGGGGTGGCTAGCGGGAGGAGGCTCCTACAATGAGCAGTTCTTC. Translating it yields CASRGWLAGGGSYNEQFF.

This clonotype showed up just a few times. The chain couples TRBV5-1 to TRBJ1-1; D remains unclear. Germline loops: CDR1 SGHRS, CDR2 YFSETQ. V lost 0 bases to trimming and J lost 4 bases, with 13 bases between them. The CDR3 sequence is 15 residues long. CDR3 loop: CASSLDVGSSTEAFF. DNA of the CDR3: TGCGCCAGCAGCTTGGATGTGGGCAGCTCCACTGAAGCTTTCTTT.

The chain has TRBV20-1 and TRBJ1-4; D possibly corresponds to TRBD1 (6 bases). The CDR3 is 16 residues long. The V gene's germline CDR1 is DFQATT and CDR2 SNEGSKA (reference sequence). With 3 bases removed from V and 3 bases from J, the gap between germline ends came to 17 bases. The CDR3 nucleotides read TGCAGTGCTAGGGGTCAAGGGGGTCGGGCTAATGAAAAACTGTTTTTT. Amino acids: CSARGQGGRANEKLFF.

This clonotype showed up many times. The chain combines TRBV10-3 with TRBJ2-3, with 7 bases fitting TRBD1. Germline V gene sequence: CDR1 ENHRY, CDR2 SYGVKD. The CDR3 runs 15 residues. After removal of 4 bases from V and 1 base from J, the junction contained 5 bases not matched to a gene. For the CDR3, the DNA is TGTGCCATCAGTGGCAGGGGGAGCGGCACAGATACGCAGTATTTT. Its protein is CAISGRGSGTDTQYF.

In this sample, this clonotype turned up a few times. The V call is TRBV11-2, the J call TRBJ2-2; 12 nucleotides line up with TRBD1. Looked up from germline, CDR1 is SGHAT and CDR2 is FQNNGV. V dropped 1 base and J dropped 2; count of bases not matched to a gene: 8. The CDR3 loop spans 19 amino acids. CDR3 in DNA: TGTGCCAGCAGCTTAGGGTTCTGGGACAGGGGGCCCAACACCGGGGAGCTGTTTTTT. Its translation is CASSLGFWDRGPNTGELFF.

This sequence joins TRBV20-1 and TRBJ1-5; D ambiguous. CDR3 length equals 12 residues. CDR1 is DFQATT and CDR2 is SNEGSKA in the germline V gene (reference sequence). The V and J ends lost 3 bases and 1 base respectively, with 4 bases between them. CDR3: CSARKSNQPQHF. The DNA of the CDR3 is TGCAGTGCTAGGAAGAGCAATCAGCCCCAGCATTTT.

Only a few counts were recorded for this clonotype. The gene calls are TRBV7-8 and TRBJ1-4; D perhaps matches TRBD1 (6 bases). The CDR3 totals 18 residues. Germline lookup yields CDR1 SGHVS and CDR2 FQNEAQ. With 3 bases removed from V and 0 bases from J, the gap between germline ends came to 17 bases. CDR3 amino acids: CASSFSSRTATTNEKLFF. CDR3 DNA sequence: TGTGCCAGCAGCTTTTCGTCCCGGACAGCTACAACTAATGAAAAACTGTTTTTT.

The sample holds a few counts of this clonotype. The CDR3 is CASSSSGSETQYF. CDR3 sequence (DNA): TGTGCCAGCAGCTCTAGCGGATCAGAGACCCAGTACTTC. This chain connects TRBV12-3 or TRBV12-4 to TRBJ2-5; 7 nucleotides line up with TRBD2. This CDR3 contains 13 residues. V shed 6 bases and J 4 bases; nucleotides not matched to a gene: 5.

V is TRBV7-9 and J is TRBJ1-4; D is perhaps TRBD1 (5 bases). The CDR3 loop spans 14 amino acids. V shed 2 bases and J shed 5 bases, with 9 bases lying between them. Per the germline V gene, CDR1 is SEHNR and CDR2 is FQNEAQ (reference sequence). The CDR3 here is CASSLSGVNEKLFF. As DNA, the CDR3 is TGTGCCAGCAGCTTATCGGGGGTCAATGAAAAACTGTTTTTT.

This clonotype has a handful of counts. The gene calls are TRBV24-1 and TRBJ2-5, with a tentative D call TRBD2 (7 bases). The CDR3 has 15 amino acids. The V end lost 8 bases, the J end lost 3 bases, and 18 bases lay between the germline ends. Germline lookup yields CDR1 KGHDR and CDR2 SFDVKD. DNA for the CDR3: TGTGCCACCAAGCGGGGAGGGGGGAGTGAAGAGACCCAGTACTTC. Residues: CATKRGGGSEETQYF.

V and J are TRBV12-3 or TRBV12-4 and TRBJ2-7, with 10 bases lining up with TRBD1. Trimming removed 5 bases from V and 5 bases from J; junction bases left unmatched: 6. The CDR3 totals 14 residues. CDR3 protein: CASSARQGADEQYF. The CDR3 DNA reads TGTGCCAGCAGTGCCAGACAGGGGGCCGACGAGCAGTACTTC.